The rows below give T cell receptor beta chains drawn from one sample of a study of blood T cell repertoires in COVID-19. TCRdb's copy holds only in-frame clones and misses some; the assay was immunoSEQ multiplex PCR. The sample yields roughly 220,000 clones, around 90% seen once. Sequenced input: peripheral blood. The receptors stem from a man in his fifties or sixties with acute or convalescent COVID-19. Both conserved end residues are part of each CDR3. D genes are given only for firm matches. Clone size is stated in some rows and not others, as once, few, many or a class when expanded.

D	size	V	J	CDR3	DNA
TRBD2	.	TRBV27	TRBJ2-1	CASSSSGLSSYNEQFF	TGTGCCAGCAGTTCTAGCGGGTTAAGCTCCTACAATGAGCAGTTCTTC
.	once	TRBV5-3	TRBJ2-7	CARSPRSPAVSSYEQYF	TGTGCCAGAAGCCCCCGCAGTCCAGCGGTGAGCTCCTACGAGCAGTACTTC
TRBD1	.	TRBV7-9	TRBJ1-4	CASSSRDRGVEKLFF	TGTGCCAGCAGCTCCCGGGACAGGGGGGTCGAAAAACTGTTTTTT
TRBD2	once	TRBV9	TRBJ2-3	CASYAGGAPTDTQYF	TGTGCCAGCTACGCGGGGGGCGCCCCCACAGATACGCAGTATTTT
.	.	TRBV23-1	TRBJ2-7	CASSQSGAKGYGNEQYF	TGCGCCAGCAGTCAATCTGGGGCGAAGGGGTACGGCAACGAGCAGTACTTC
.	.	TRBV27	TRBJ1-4	CASSSQGIGEKLFF	TGTGCCAGCAGTTCACAGGGCATCGGTGAAAAACTGTTTTTT
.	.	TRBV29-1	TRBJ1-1	CSVEGLPNTEAFF	TGCAGCGTTGAGGGGCTACCTAACACTGAAGCTTTCTTT
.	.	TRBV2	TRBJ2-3	CASSGRLTDTQYF	TGTGCCAGCAGCGGCAGGCTTACAGATACGCAGTATTTT
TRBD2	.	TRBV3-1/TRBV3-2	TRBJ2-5	CASSQDSGLAGRLETQYF	TGTGCCAGCAGCCAAGATTCCGGACTAGCGGGACGGTTAGAGACCCAGTACTTC
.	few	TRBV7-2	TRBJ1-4	CASSLGRGFPTNEKLFF	TGTGCCAGCAGCTTAGGAAGAGGTTTTCCAACTAATGAAAAACTGTTTTTT
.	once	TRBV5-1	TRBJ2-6	CASSRRQGDSGANVLTF	TGCGCCAGCAGCCGGCGGCAGGGTGACTCTGGGGCCAACGTCCTGACTTTC
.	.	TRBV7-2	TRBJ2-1	CASRLSGVNEQFF	TGTGCCAGCAGGCTATCAGGGGTAAATGAGCAGTTCTTC
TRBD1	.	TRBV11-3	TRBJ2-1	CASSRRPAGGQDEQFF	TGTGCCAGCAGCAGGAGACCGGCAGGGGGCCAAGATGAGCAGTTCTTC
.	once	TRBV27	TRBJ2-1	CASSRPNRVSYNEQFF	TGTGCCAGCAGTCGTCCAAACAGGGTATCCTACAATGAGCAGTTCTTC
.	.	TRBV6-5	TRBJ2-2	CASSFYPTGDTGELFF	TGTGCCAGCAGTTTTTACCCCACCGGGGACACCGGGGAGCTGTTTTTT
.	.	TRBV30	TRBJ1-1	CAWSSWGGKDTEAFF	TGTGCCTGGAGTAGCTGGGGGGGCAAGGACACTGAAGCTTTCTTT
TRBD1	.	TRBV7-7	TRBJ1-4	CASSLKGTEEEKLFF	TGTGCCAGCAGCTTAAAAGGGACAGAGGAAGAAAAACTGTTTTTT
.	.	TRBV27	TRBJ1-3	CASREGQASGNTIYF	TGTGCCAGCAGGGAGGGGCAGGCCTCTGGAAACACCATATATTTT
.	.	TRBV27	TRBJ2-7	CASRQTGNHEQYF	TGTGCCAGCAGGCAGACAGGAAATCACGAGCAGTACTTC
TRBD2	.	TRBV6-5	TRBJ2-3	CASSYGSGESTDTQYF	TGTGCCAGCAGTTACGGTAGCGGGGAGAGCACAGATACGCAGTATTTT
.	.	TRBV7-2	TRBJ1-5	CASSLSTGSNQPQHF	TGTGCCAGCAGCTTATCGACAGGTAGCAATCAGCCCCAGCATTTT
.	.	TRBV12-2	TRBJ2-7	CASRFDSGERSYEQYF	TGTGCAAGTCGCTTCGATAGCGGGGAACGCTCCTACGAGCAGTACTTC
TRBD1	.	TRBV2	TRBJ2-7	CATAADRGTYEQYF	TGTGCCACCGCCGCTGACAGGGGGACCTACGAGCAGTACTTC
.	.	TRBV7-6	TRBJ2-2	CASSLGQGNTGELFF	TGTGCCAGCAGCTTAGGGCAGGGAAACACCGGGGAGCTGTTTTTT
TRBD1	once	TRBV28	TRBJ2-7	CASNRGRFSYEQYF	TGTGCCAGCAATAGGGGGCGCTTTTCCTACGAGCAGTACTTC
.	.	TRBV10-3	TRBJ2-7	CAISATEGPYEQYF	TGTGCCATTAGCGCCACGGAGGGCCCCTACGAGCAGTACTTC
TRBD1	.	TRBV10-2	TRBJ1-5	CASTTSVTGALNQPQHF	TGCGCCAGCACCACGAGTGTGACAGGGGCCCTCAATCAGCCCCAGCATTTT
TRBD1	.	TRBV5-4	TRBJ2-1	CASSRPRQGTYNEQFF	TGTGCCAGCAGCAGGCCTCGACAGGGGACCTACAATGAGCAGTTCTTC